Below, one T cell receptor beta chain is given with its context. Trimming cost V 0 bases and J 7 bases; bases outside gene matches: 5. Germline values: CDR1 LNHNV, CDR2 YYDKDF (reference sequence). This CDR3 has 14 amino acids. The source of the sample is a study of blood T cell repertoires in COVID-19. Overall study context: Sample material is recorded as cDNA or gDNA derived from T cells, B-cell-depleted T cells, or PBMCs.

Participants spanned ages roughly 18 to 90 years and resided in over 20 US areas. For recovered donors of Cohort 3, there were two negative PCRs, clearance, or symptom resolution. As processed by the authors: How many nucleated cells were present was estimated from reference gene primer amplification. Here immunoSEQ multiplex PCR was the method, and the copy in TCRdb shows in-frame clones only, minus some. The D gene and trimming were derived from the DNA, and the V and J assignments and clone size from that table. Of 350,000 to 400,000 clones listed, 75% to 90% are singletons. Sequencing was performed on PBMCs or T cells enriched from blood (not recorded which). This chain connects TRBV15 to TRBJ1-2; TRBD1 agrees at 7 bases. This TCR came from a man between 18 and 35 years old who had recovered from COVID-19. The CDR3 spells CATSREGGWGGYTF. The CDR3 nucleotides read TGTGCCACCAGCAGAGAAGGGGGCTGGGGTGGCTACACCTTC.